The present TCR beta chain was sequenced within a study of molecular identifiers for immune sequencing clone quantification. Study-wide results and caveats: Among effectors, clones above 20 RNA copies held over 98% of molecules; among naive cells, under 1%.

This clonotype was counted a few times. Its specificity is unknown. Germline CDR1 SEHNR, CDR2 FQNEAQ (reference sequence). Losses at the gene ends were 6 bases for V and 3 bases for J; bases not matched to a gene: 4. This CDR3 comprises 13 residues. TCRdb redid the calling of the PCR reads with MiXCR, one entry per CDR3 protein. Here the sample spans fewer than 350,000 distinct CDR3 sequences, about 23% being singletons. The chain carries TRBV7-9 and TRBJ2-7, with TRBD2 matching over 8 bases. Sequences were obtained from naive CD8+ T cells from blood, with Jurkat cell RNA spiked in. The subset is: FACS-sorted CD8+CD4-CCR7+CD45RA+ naive T cells. The sequence was obtained from a human donor in good health. Some libraries in this study had Jurkat cell RNA spiked in. The CDR3 sequence: CASRLAENYEQYF. The CDR3 DNA follows: TGTGCCAGCAGACTAGCGGAGAACTACGAGCAGTACTTC. Full variable domain (rest looked up from reference TRBV7-9 and TRBJ2-7): DTGVSQNPRHKITKRGQNVTFRCDPISEHNRLYWYRQTLGQGPEFLTYFQNEAQLEKSRLLSDRFSAERPKGSFSTLEIQRTEQGDSAMYLCASRLAENYEQYFGPGTRLTVT.